This T cell receptor beta chain derives from a study of monozygotic twins with inflammatory bowel disease. General study findings and limits: Discrimination among different T cell subtypes was not achievable.

With respect to this clonotype: Its antigen remains unidentified.

The CDR3 has 13 amino acids. Germline CDR1 LNHDA, CDR2 SQIVND (reference sequence). TCRdb re-analyzed the 5' RACE reads; it lists each CDR3 protein once, without DNA. The table lists approximately 400,000 distinct CDR3 sequences. Donors each gave around 2.3 ml of blood. The rearrangement joins TRBV19 to TRBJ2-2; TCRdb's D gene call, TRBD2, goes unchecked for lack of DNA. The source of this sequence is a human donor with ulcerative colitis or Crohn's disease, or a healthy co-twin of an affected twin (not recorded which). Material for sequencing was blood. This CDR3 is CASSLTSSGELFF.